This TCR beta chain was identified in a study of regulatory T cells in long-lasting Graves disease (dated by TCRdb to 2020 to 2022). For the wider study: Antithyroid drugs had been taken for less than 3 months by newly diagnosed Graves' disease patients. A total of around 35 samples were covered by TCR sequencing, comprising some 13 persistent and approximately 20 newly diagnosed Graves' disease patients. The study was conducted in China and was registered as a clinical trial. Patients with persistent Graves' disease were compared with patients with newly diagnosed Graves' disease using TCR sequencing and RNA sequencing of peripheral blood.

From a lookup of the germline V gene (reference sequence), CDR1 and CDR2 are SEHNR and FQNEAQ. Trimming removed 5 bases from V and 4 bases from J, leaving 9 bases between the germline ends. The CDR3 covers 13 residues, taking in both the cysteine and the phenylalanine. Only the CDR3 region is kept as DNA, spanning 39 bases read in frame from base 1. The time point label, as the study defines it: newly diagnosed GD, antithyroid drugs for less than 3 months. For both TCR sequencing and RNA sequencing, RNA was extracted from PBMCs using TRIzol. Graves' disease was diagnosed according to American Thyroid Association guidelines. Recruitment of patients was carried out at an endocrinology department in Xi'an, China. Each patient gave 7.5 to 10 milliliters of peripheral blood, collected in an EDTA anticoagulant tube. Ficoll Paque Plus density gradient separation was used to isolate PBMCs, and no further T cell sorting was done. RNA quality was checked with an Agilent 2100 Bioanalyzer and agarose gel, and concentration with a NanoDrop 2000.

The library relied on multiplex PCR. The reads were generated on an Illumina HiSeq 4000. TCR beta libraries were built with iRepertoire HTBI primers and Arm-PCR amplification of CDR3 regions. Before sequencing, the PCR products went through gel purification. On the study's bioinformatics: A total of fewer than 65 TRBV and 14 TRBJ segments were identified across samples and were used for gene usage analysis of CDR3 amino acid clonotypes. COPE and FqMerger were used to merge filtered high-quality paired reads into contigs. Contigs were aligned with BLAST to IMGT TRBV, TRBD and TRBJ reference genes, and CDR3 was defined per IMGT. Clonotypes above 0.1% frequency were classified as highly expanded clones. Repertoire diversity was measured by Shannon entropy, and V-J evenness by the Gini coefficient. A clonotype found in more than one individual was treated as public. TCRdb passed the public sequencing reads through fastp at Q25 and MiXCR, retaining productive beta sequences. Rows merge per CDR3 protein into single entries with the most common DNA and genes. The V and J calls follow TCRdb's processing rather than the paper's. This sample has some 340,000 distinct CDR3 sequences in its table, and around 11% of those were observed once. The leading ten clones occupy 18% of the sample.

This clonotype was observed a handful of times. The clone's antigen remains unknown. No quality values exist for individual bases; no much larger clone is one base distant. Beyond this particular receptor, the publication reports: Compared with newly diagnosed patients, patients with persistent Graves' disease had lower TCR Shannon entropy and fewer highly expanded clones, which suggests clonal expansion. Persistent disease showed preferential use of TRBV28, TRBJ1-2 and TRBJ2-5, whereas newly diagnosed disease favored TRBV20-1 and TRBJ2-1. Peripheral blood alone was examined, since thyroid tissue, which constituted the primary lesion, could not be accessed. Persistent patients shared more public clonotypes among themselves (around 2,700) than newly diagnosed patients did (more than 850). Sequencing and analysis were restricted to the TCR beta chain. The authors noted that the small sample size was a limitation that may lower accuracy.

These same records also appear under a second study, on T cells in Graves' hyperthyroidism and ophthalmopathy. As the second study states: Stable Graves' hyperthyroidism was defined as no progression to ophthalmopathy during 18 months of follow-up. Hyperthyroidism patients were newly diagnosed, with disease duration under 2 months, and aged 18 to 65 years. The study excluded patients with uncontrolled infections, other autoimmune diseases, pregnancy or lactation. Clinical symptoms, serum thyroxine and TRAb, thyroid ultrasound, and orbital computed tomography formed the basis for the diagnoses. A first-round RT-PCR of the TCR CDR3 used the HTBI primer set with the Qiagen OneStep RT-PCR kit. Most expanded thyroid clonotypes (frequency above 0.001) were also found in blood, which suggests that blood repertoires may mirror thyroid immune responses. In cross-validation, a model built on a 13 V-J signature told ophthalmopathy apart from stable hyperthyroidism with 87.88% sensitivity and approximately 81% specificity, and in testing the same model reached 80%/75%. In validation, progression to ophthalmopathy was predicted by the model with roughly 71% sensitivity and approximately 78% specificity, a median of about 6.4 months before onset. TCR V-J signatures able to tell the groups apart were searched for in a discovery cohort of around 95 patients, of whom 40 to 45 had Graves' ophthalmopathy and about 55 had stable Graves' hyperthyroidism. Prospective prediction of ophthalmopathy was tested in an independent validation cohort consisting of some 20 hyperthyroidism patients and more than 15 patients who later progressed to ophthalmopathy. For training and testing, the 100 or so patients in the discovery cohort were randomly divided in a 7:3 ratio. In more than five Graves' hyperthyroidism patients, the study also compared T-cell repertoires from thyroid tissue with T-cell repertoires from blood. After blood sampling, hyperthyroidism patients were treated with methimazole at a starting dose of 30 mg daily, and ophthalmopathy patients were treated with high-dose intravenous methylprednisolone. Libraries were constructed in a second round of multiplex PCR, after which size selection and purification were performed. Paired-end sequencing of the libraries was performed with 100 bp reads on an Illumina HiSeq2000. SOAPnuke was used to process the raw data, removing reads that contained adapters or uncalled bases, had a mean Phred below 15, or lacked an exact match to the constant primer or identifier. COPE v1.2.5 was used to merge high-quality paired reads, and clonotypes were defined as unique nucleotide sequences. Clonotypes were aligned to IMGT TRBV, TRBD and TRBJ reference segments using MiTCR v1.1. Analysis was restricted to V-J combinations with a frequency above 0.0001, which covered roughly 99% of repertoires. A TCS score was defined as the ratio of F50 (clonal expansion) to E x V (chaos), with BLOSUM62-based TCRdist applied between CDR3 peptides within each V-J. Welch's t-statistics and random forest reduced 500 to 550 V-J features to about 13, which were used in a naive Bayes classifier (R e1071). Sample size was not statistically predetermined, and investigators were not blinded to group allocation. The paper describes TCR Vbeta CDR3 sequencing of around 140 peripheral blood samples, made up of 43 ophthalmopathy patients, 70 to 80 hyperthyroidism patients and around 17 progressor patients.

This clonotype was obtained from a young woman with Graves disease. Donor details come from another sample of the same person, matched by shared clones. The sequence is built from TRBV7-9 and TRBJ2-1, with the D gene too uncertain to name. Sample: peripheral blood mononuclear cells (PBMCs), taken at new diagnosis, from a patient treated with antithyroid drugs. Here the CDR3 is given as CASSRDNYNEQFF. The sequenced DNA is TGTGCCAGCAGCCGTGATAATTACAATGAGCAGTTCTTC.